What follows describes a single T cell receptor (beta chain). Its antigen is unidentified. Noted treatment: roughly 10-day PBMC culture with coronavirus spike peptide pools or control peptides (ViraFEST assay). This entry is derived from a study of vaccination and CD4 T cells after COVID-19. Overall study context: Six males and four females, two Hispanic, made up the convalescents.

The Oncomine TCR Beta short-read assay was applied to DNA of cultured CD4+ T cells. Scientists extracted genomic DNA from CD4+ T cells grown in culture. TCRdb called the PCR reads again in MiXCR, with one record for every CDR3 protein. In the table there are fewer than 15,000 distinct CDR3 sequences, less than 70% of which are singletons. After removal of 5 bases from V and 5 bases from J, the junction contained 4 bases not matched to a gene. The CDR3 runs 13 residues. Germline CDR1 reads DFQATT; CDR2 reads SNEGSKA (reference sequence). The specimen was CD4+ T cells from blood, cultured in vitro. The chain employs TRBV20-1 and TRBJ2-5; 11 positions agree with TRBD1. This TCR was sampled from a human donor who had recovered from COVID-19. As DNA, the CDR3 is TGCAGTGCTGGACAGGGGGCTAGGGAGACCCAGTACTTC. Protein: CSAGQGARETQYF.